The T cell receptor beta chain under discussion was sequenced for a study of beta chain features in type 1 diabetes (dated by TCRdb to 2016 to 2019). Looking at the study overall: Mean age, gender distribution, total cell number and subset yield were not different between patients and healthy donors. A total of roughly 100 million sorted cells were examined across all samples, and RNA yield correlated strongly with the number of cells per subset. In the study, recently diagnosed type 1 diabetes patients and matched healthy donors were compared on the TCRB repertoires of their sorted circulating CD4+ T cell subsets. Naive and central memory subsets were obtained from all 30 or so donors, but regulatory and stem cell-like memory subsets were isolated from only 8 patients and roughly 8 healthy donors.

Results and caveats for the whole study, not just this receptor: HLA sub-analyses involved small numbers of individuals, so any influence of HLA type on TCRB rearrangement remained unresolved. Because cDNA rather than genomic DNA was sequenced, highly expressing activated cells could have been over-represented, although no difference in activation and CD3 levels was found between groups. The naive, central memory and regulatory TCRB repertoires appeared to resemble one another more closely among patients than among healthy donors. PCR may preferentially amplify shorter templates, but because patient and control samples were amplified and corrected together, any resulting skew would affect both groups equally. A moderate but significant shortening of TCRB CDR3 length was observed in type 1 diabetes patients in all four CD4+ subsets. At VDJ recombination sites, patients with type 1 diabetes made fewer insertions and deleted more nucleotides, a pattern implying thymic rearrangement abnormalities.

The entire amount of isolated RNA was reverse transcribed using the High Capacity cDNA Reverse Transcription Kit, so the sequenced TCRB transcripts were expressed ones. Naive, central memory and regulatory T cell samples underwent deep immunoSEQ sequencing, averaging about 3.5 million total reads per sample. After sorted cells were lysed in RLT buffer, RNA was extracted with DNase-treated RNeasy Micro or Mini kits, with the choice depending on cell number. Each cell subset was processed on its own to prevent cross-contamination, while patient and healthy donor samples were processed together. TCRB sequences were amplified from cDNA with the immunoSEQ multiplex PCR, producing 87-bp fragments spanning the CDR3 region. Amplicons were sequenced on the Illumina HiSeq platform. From the authors' description of their analysis: PCR bias was corrected computationally using synthetic template baselines, and reads within Hamming distance 2 were collapsed, with unmergeable singletons discarded. Reads were aligned to IMGT to assign V, D and J genes, CDR3 length, and insertions or deletions at six rearrangement sites. Clonotype counts were normalized to sorted cell number within each subset before computing true diversity and Gini coefficients with the tcR R package. The overlap coefficient, calculated on TCRB nucleotide sequences, was used to measure repertoire sharing. As a proxy for the pre-selection repertoire, out-of-frame TCRB sequences from naive cells were analyzed. TCRdb limited this immuneACCESS table to in-frame rearrangements with V and J called. A share of clones is missing; checked studies link under half to unresolved V genes, and the rest is unexplained. Clone size and the V and J calls come from that table; the DNA yielded D and trimming. Here the sample has hundreds of thousands of clones; 10% to 15% occur a single time. Jointly, the top ten make up 0.022% of the sample.

Details on this clone: What this receptor recognizes is not known. The input lacks base qualities; no much larger clone sits a single base away.

Each donor gave one peripheral blood draw, about 110 mL on average, collected into heparinised tubes. A BD FACSAria II and a panel including CD45RO, CCR7, CD25, CD127, CD95 and CD27 were used to sort naive, central memory, regulatory and stem cell-like memory CD4+ T cells. A purity above 95% was achieved for all sorted populations. PBMCs were separated immediately by Lymphoprep density gradient centrifugation and were stained directly, without being cultured. To minimize batch effects, samples were stained and sorted in pairs, one healthy donor with one patient per experiment. The sequence was obtained from a man younger than 35 with type 1 diabetes. The material sequenced was naive CD4+ T cells from blood. Read against the paper, the sample's cell subset or site label means: true naive CD4+ T cells.

The base sequence is TGCGCCAGCAGCCAAGTAAGCGGAAAACTGTTTTTT. It encodes CASSQVSGKLFF. The chain is assembled from TRBV4-1 and TRBJ1-4, with the D gene not clear enough to name. CDR1 and CDR2, per the germline V gene, are MGHRA and YSYEKL. V loses 1 base of germline sequence and J loses 10 bases, and the interval between the two ends is 7 bases. Reading from cysteine to phenylalanine, the CDR3 counts 12 amino acids. Only CDR3 DNA remains: 36 bases, in frame from the first base.